This T cell receptor beta chain was sequenced during a study of blood T cell repertoires in COVID-19. On the study more broadly: Material from acute and convalescent COVID-19 was sourced from the United States, Italy and Spain. Nucleic acid was either cDNA or gDNA, and it came from T cells, B-cell-depleted T cells, or PBMCs.

As processed by the authors: Nucleated cell counts were estimated from reference gene primer amplification. Profiling relied on immunoSEQ multiplex PCR, and the TCRdb table lists in-frame clones only, not all of them. V and J calls and clone size are copied from that table; D and trimming were computed from the DNA. The data show 120,000 to 150,000 clones, over 70% seen once. Trimming removed 4 bases at V and 1 base at J, with 8 bases between. Germline V gives CDR1 SGHNT, CDR2 YYREEE (reference sequence). This CDR3 contains 13 residues. The receptor comes from a man aged 55-75 years with active or convalescent COVID-19. The V gene is TRBV5-4, the J gene TRBJ1-1, with D unclear. Sequencing was performed on peripheral blood. The CDR3 loop reads CASSTDKNTEAFF. CDR3 sequence (DNA): TGTGCCAGCAGCACCGACAAGAACACTGAAGCTTTCTTT.